This record covers a single T cell receptor (beta chain). The antigen it recognizes is unknown. Base-call qualities are not available, and no considerably larger clone is one nucleotide away. TCR CDR3 regions were amplified from genomic DNA by multiplex PCR using the deep immunoSEQ assay. For each cell subset, the extracted genomic DNA was distributed evenly across all wells of several immunoSEQ 96-well plates, and each plate served as one replicate. For sorted subsets, 200 to 250 ng of genomic DNA, equivalent to 30,000 or so T cell genomes, went into each replicate PCR. Purified libraries were quantified with a Qubit 3.0 fluorometer, sized on a Bioanalyzer 2100, and re-quantified with the KAPA Library Quantification kit. A separate single-read 150-cycle Illumina NextSeq 550 flow cell was used to sequence each immunoSEQ 96-well plate. From the authors' description of their analysis: Because only junctional sequences without quality scores were contained in the immunoSEQ output, filtering matching that applied to full-length reads could not be performed. To assign V/J genes and CDR3, sequences were annotated using PyIR, a Python wrapper for IgBLAST v1.9, with IMGT germline references. Reads were removed for weak V/J assignments (E-value above 1e-6), missing CDR3, stop codons, out-of-frame junctions, or ambiguous translated residues. V3J clonotypes were defined by identical inferred V gene, J gene, and CDR3 amino acid sequence. Percentage overlap between repertoires was calculated by dividing the number of shared unique clonotypes by the size of the smaller repertoire. Richness of each repertoire was evaluated using RTK rarefaction, the Chao1 estimator, and Recon v2.1 estimates of unobserved clonotypes. For all TCRbeta clonotypes obtained by the gDNA method from a handful of donors, generation probabilities were computed with OLGA. TCRdb took over this immuneACCESS table, retaining in-frame rearrangements with V and J assigned. Such tables are incomplete; in checked studies, under half of the missing clones stem from an unresolved V gene, and the remainder is unexplained. The V and J calls and the clone size are those of that table, but D and trimming were determined from the DNA. The sample table shows 1 million to 1.2 million clones, and roughly 80% are seen once. About 0.94% of the sample comes from the top ten.

Healthy HIV-negative adults with no recently reported acute infections or vaccinations were included as donors. Every donor was a Caucasian adult living in Nashville, Tennessee, USA. CD4+ T cells were enriched by magnetic negative selection, after which naive cells were positively selected on CD45RA and the negative fraction was taken as the memory subset. Blood was obtained by leukapheresis, after which PBMCs were separated by Ficoll-Histopaque density gradient centrifugation and cryopreserved in liquid nitrogen vapor phase. Purity and quantity of every magnetically sorted T cell population were checked by analytical flow cytometry. From each sorted fraction, genomic DNA was isolated and quantified by UV absorbance on a Nanodrop 2000c. This sample was included in a study of shared clonotypes between healthy human individuals (TCRdb year 2020). About the investigation overall: The cohort comprised a couple of women and a few men aged 18 to 49 years. To estimate repertoire size and how much clonotypes are shared between individuals, the study performed deep sequencing of blood TCR repertoires from 4 to 6 healthy adults. Between about 0.8 and 9 billion PBMCs per donor were obtained by leukapheresis. To increase sequencing depth and limit assay-specific biases, different laboratories used diverse techniques to prepare libraries and sequence TCR repertoires. For each donor, CD4 naive and CD4 memory were each run on three plates, CD8 naive on two plates, and CD8 memory on one plate. General conclusions and limits of the study: About 4.5% of naive CD4, 3.5% of naive CD8, 2.3% of memory CD4, and around 0.4% of memory CD8 clonotypes were shared across a few donors. Compared with non-shared clonotypes, the clonotypes found in all four sorted-subset donors had higher generation probabilities. Pairwise subsampling indicated that sequencing depth was expected to affect the degree of clonotype sharing among donors. Sampling was limited to blood, and TCR repertoires in tissue likely differ from TCR repertoires in blood. Naive subsets generally had larger estimated clonotype richness than memory subsets. Rarefaction of sorted-subset datasets indicated incomplete sequencing despite the large sequencing depth. The genetic and exposure-history diversity represented was limited by the small number of donors.

The sample comprised memory CD4+ T cells from PBMCs. The cell subset or site label on this specimen signifies: CD45RA-negative fraction. This sequence was found in a man between 18 and 29 years old in good health. Some clones in this sample may be carry-over from other donors' samples.

At the DNA level, the sequence is TGTGCCATCAGTGACAGGGGGGCGGGAGCGGTACCGGCCTACAATGAGCAGTTCTTC. Its protein product is CAISDRGAGAVPAYNEQFF. The rearrangement joined TRBV10-3 to TRBJ2-1; the D gene is perhaps TRBD1 or TRBD2, as each covers 7 bases. V lost 3 bases and J lost 2 bases; the stretch between them is 23 bases long. Counted from cysteine to phenylalanine, this CDR3 has 19 amino acids. The sequence is cut down to CDR3 DNA, 57 bases in frame from base 1. From the germline V gene, CDR1 is ENHRY and CDR2 is SYGVKD.